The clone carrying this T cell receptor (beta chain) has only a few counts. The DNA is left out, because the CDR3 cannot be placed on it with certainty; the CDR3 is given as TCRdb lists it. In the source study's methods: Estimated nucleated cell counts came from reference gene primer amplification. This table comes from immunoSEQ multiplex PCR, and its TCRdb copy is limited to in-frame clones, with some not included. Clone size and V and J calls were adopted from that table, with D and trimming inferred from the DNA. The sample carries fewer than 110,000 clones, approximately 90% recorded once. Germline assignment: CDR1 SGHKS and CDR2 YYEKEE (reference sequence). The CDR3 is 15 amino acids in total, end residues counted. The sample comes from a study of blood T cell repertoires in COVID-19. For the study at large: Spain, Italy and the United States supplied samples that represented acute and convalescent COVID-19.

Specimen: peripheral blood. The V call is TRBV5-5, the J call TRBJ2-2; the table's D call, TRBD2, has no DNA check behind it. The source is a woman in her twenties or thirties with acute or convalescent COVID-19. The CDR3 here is CASTPSGRGTGELFF.